Sequencing of this T cell receptor beta chain was carried out in a study of identical twins (dated by TCRdb to the mid-2010s). About the study as a whole: The study deep-sequenced TCR alpha and beta repertoires from monozygotic twins, unrelated adults of various ages and cord blood to test whether fetal clonotypes persist. To rule out contamination, the twin experiments were replicated at different times with different library preparation protocols. Beyond this particular receptor, the publication reports: Invariant T cells such as MAIT and iNKT could partly confound zero-insertion analyses, though diverse VJ usage argued against this for most clonotypes. Recombination models systematically underestimated out-of-frame TCR alpha sharing in monozygotic twins but agreed with sharing between unrelated individuals. Conclusions relied on cross-sectional statistical analysis, since the same donors could not be followed over many years. A weaker excess of twin sharing was found in beta out-of-frame sequences because the signal-to-noise ratio was lowered by fewer shared sequences. Compared with coincidental sharing between unrelated individuals, out-of-frame TCR alpha sequences shared between twins had an excess of sequences with low generation probability. Abundant cord blood beta clonotypes had fewer insertions, young adult naive repertoires showed a similar but weaker trend, and memory repertoires showed no such trend.

This clonotype showed up many times. No antigen is known for it. No per-base quality is available; no much larger clone lies one base away. Every donor was a healthy Caucasian. Three pairs of female monozygotic twins, all aged about 18 to 30 years, made up the twin cohort. Peripheral blood mononuclear cells were the source from which RNA for the TCR libraries was isolated. The library was built by means of 5' RACE. TCRdb names Illumina HiSeq 2000 as the instrument used. A universal primer binding site was introduced by template switching, and a unique molecular identifier was present in the final cDNA, enabling accurate counting of TCR cDNA molecules. First-strand cDNA for TCR alpha and beta chains was synthesized from specific primers in the conserved constant-segment region. Each cDNA library was double barcoded, with a SMART-Mk sample barcode plus Illumina barcodes, to control for contamination. Two successive PCR steps introduced TruSeq adapter sequences along with Illumina sample barcodes. TCR alpha and beta cDNA libraries were sequenced on the Illumina HiSeq platform with custom primers. The study's processing was this. MiGEC processed the raw reads to extract unique molecular identifiers, while MiXCR was used to determine the CDR3 positions. For each individual, recombination models were inferred using an EM algorithm with the repgenHMM and IGoR tools. The analysis of shared clonotypes was done with the tcR package in R, with sharing normalized by the product of cloneset sizes. To study raw recombination without the effects of thymic and clonal selection, out-of-frame nonproductive sequences were analyzed. TCRdb reanalyzed the raw reads on its own, using fastp at Q25 for trimming and MiXCR for clone calling, and kept in-frame beta chains. When rows share a CDR3 protein, they turn into one entry using the most common DNA and genes. TCRdb, rather than the study authors, made the V and J calls. The sample table records 550,000 to 700,000 distinct CDR3 sequences; nearly 10% of these occur just once. In total, the top ten clones hold 2.5% to 3% of the sample.

Its CDR3 holds 13 amino acids, cysteine through phenylalanine. Of the read, only the CDR3 DNA is kept; its 39 bases are in frame from base 1. V was cut back by 3 bases and J by 3 bases, leaving a gap of 5 bases between them. The same specimen was also included in a second study, on yellow fever vaccine responses in identical twins. In that second paper, the authors write: The T cell response to vaccination in identical twins was reported by the authors to appear partly convergent and partly personalized. In identical twins, the study followed T cell clones that responded to the vaccine with precision.

The sequenced sample was PBMCs. The receptor comes from a young woman in good health. The V gene is TRBV12-3 or TRBV12-4 and the J gene is TRBJ2-2, with no confidently assigned D gene. The encoded CDR3 is CASSLTYTGELFF. DNA sequence: TGTGCCAGCAGTTTGACCTACACCGGGGAGCTGTTTTTT.